The sequence of this T cell receptor (beta chain) was determined in a study of T-cell reconstitution after alpha-beta-depleted transplantation in children (dated by TCRdb to about 2016). With regard to the full study: The study quantitatively tracked T-cell immune reconstitution after TCRalphabeta/CD19-depleted allogeneic hematopoietic cell transplantation in children using TCR repertoire profiling.

This clonotype was counted ten times or more. Its recognized antigen is unknown. Base-call qualities are not available, and no considerably larger clone is one nucleotide away. Deletion took 4 bases off V and 5 bases off J, with a span of 6 bases between the germline ends. The CDR3, from cysteine to phenylalanine, totals 12 residues. CDR3 DNA is the only sequence kept; it has 36 bases, read in frame from the first base. The method was PCR. Sequencing took place on an Illumina HiSeq 2500. TCR library preparation used molecular barcoding, with unique molecular identifiers applied to normalize quantification of the TCRbeta repertoire. TCRdb reanalyzed the raw reads on its own, using fastp at Q25 for trimming and MiXCR for clone calling, and kept in-frame beta chains. Entries that share a CDR3 protein sequence are merged under the most common genes and DNA. This sample has some 240,000 distinct CDR3 sequences in its table, and more than 7.5% of those were observed once. The ten largest clones represent about 4.9% of the sample.

The chain was built from TRBV12-3 or TRBV12-4 and TRBJ1-5; the D gene is perhaps TRBD1, on 5 matching bases. This specimen consisted of PBMCs from the stem cell graft donor, obtained from the stem cell graft. This TCR derives from a human donor who donated a stem cell graft to a child with SCID. The DNA is as follows: TGTGCCAGCAGTTCGGGGGATCAGCCCCAGCATTTT. Translated, this gives CASSSGDQPQHF.